The 7 T cell receptor beta chains below come from one sample, sequenced in a study of cytomegalovirus exposure and HLA in healthy donors. 60 Vbeta and 13 Jbeta primers were used in PCR. TCRdb's table, derived via immunoSEQ multiplex PCR, lists solely in-frame clones and lacks some. The sample contains approximately 180,000 clones, roughly 83% of which appear only once. Specimen: PBMCs. The receptors derive from a woman aged 45 to 65 in good health and CMV-seronegative.

This clone came up once. The same CDR3 arises from other DNA sequences in this sample as well. The chain combines TRBV7-9 with TRBJ1-5; unclear D gene. Trimming took off 3 bases at V and 2 bases at J, with 5 bases between the two ends. This CDR3 contains 13 residues. CDR1 SEHNR and CDR2 FQNEAQ come from the germline V gene (reference sequence). CDR3 nucleotide sequence: TGTGCCAGCAGCTTCGGGGGCAATCAGCCCCAGCATTTT. This translates into CASSFGGNQPQHF.

In its sample, this clone was seen once. The chain couples TRBV7-3 to TRBJ2-3, with 11 bases identical to TRBD2. V lost 2 bases, J lost 0 bases, and 7 bases stayed unmatched. CDR1 is SGHTA, CDR2 FQGTGA, per germline. This CDR3 spans 18 amino acids. The CDR3 coding sequence is TGTGCCAGCAGCTTATTCCCCACTAGCGGGAGTAGCACAGATACGCAGTATTTT. It codes for CASSLFPTSGSSTDTQYF.

The V call is TRBV9, the J call TRBJ2-3; the match to TRBD2 covers 9 bases. Looked up from germline, CDR1 is SGDLS and CDR2 is YYNGEE. This CDR3 spans 16 amino acids. The V segment lost 0 bases and the J segment 3 bases; nucleotides outside the gene matches: 5. CDR3 sequence reads: CASSVAAGGWTDTQYF. In DNA form, the CDR3 reads TGTGCCAGCAGCGTAGCCGCGGGAGGGTGGACAGATACGCAGTATTTT.

This chain joins TRBV18 and TRBJ1-5; TRBD1 might be the D (6 bases). Trimming removed 4 bases from V and 6 bases from J, with 25 bases in between. This CDR3 is built from 18 residues. CDR1 is KGHSH and CDR2 is LQKENI in the germline V gene. The CDR3 nucleotides are TGTGCCAGCTCACGGATCCGAACAACAGGGCCCGCAAGTCAGCCCCAGCATTTT. It codes for CASSRIRTTGPASQPQHF.

This sequence joins TRBV19 and TRBJ1-5; D gene uncertain. Germline CDR1 is LNHDA and CDR2 is SQIVND (reference sequence). The CDR3 loop spans 18 amino acids. V was shortened by 3 bases and J by 0 bases, with 18 bases between the two germline ends. As DNA, the CDR3 is TGTGCCAGTAGTATTCGGGTCAAAGGAGGGTATAGCAATCAGCCCCAGCATTTT. This sequence encodes CASSIRVKGGYSNQPQHF.

The rearrangement uses TRBV7-9 and TRBJ1-6; 8 bases align to TRBD1. The CDR3 totals 16 residues. In germline, CDR1 is SEHNR, CDR2 FQNEAQ (reference sequence). The V segment lost 1 base and the J segment 5 bases; nucleotides outside the gene matches: 4. The CDR3 loop reads CASSLGAGGNNSPLHF. In nucleotides, the CDR3 is TGTGCCAGCAGCTTAGGGGCAGGGGGCAATAATTCACCCCTCCACTTT.

J is TRBJ1-5 and V is TRBV5-6, with a weak D call TRBD1 (6 bases). Looked up from germline, CDR1 is SGHDT and CDR2 is YYEEEE. Trimming left V 1 base short and J 1 base short, with 12 bases between. The CDR3 is made up of 16 amino acids. CDR3 in amino acids: CASSLNREWSNQPQHF. The CDR3 DNA sequence: TGTGCCAGCAGCTTGAACAGGGAATGGAGCAATCAGCCCCAGCATTTT.